This TCR beta chain was profiled in a study of cytomegalovirus exposure and HLA in healthy donors. This CDR3 is built from 15 residues. The J segment lost 4 bases and the V segment lost 4 bases, leaving 6 bases of the junction unmatched. The germline gives CDR1 MGHRA, CDR2 YSYEKL. PCR employed 60 Vbeta and 13 Jbeta primers. Produced via immunoSEQ multiplex PCR; TCRdb's table is partial and in-frame only. This repertoire shows some 140,000 clones, 79% found once; its top ten account for 6.5%. The sequence was obtained from a man aged 40-49 years in good health and CMV-seropositive. This chain connects TRBV4-1 to TRBJ1-2; the match to TRBD1 covers 10 bases. Sequencing used PBMCs. The DNA of the CDR3 is TGCGCCAGCAGCCCTTTGACAGGGGGCTTCTATGGCTACACCTTC. As protein: CASSPLTGGFYGYTF.